This TCR beta chain was captured in a study of cytomegalovirus exposure and HLA in healthy donors. Trimming left V 1 base short and J 7 bases short, with 11 bases between. The CDR3 has 14 residues. Germline CDR1 and CDR2: SGHNT and YYREEE (reference sequence). Turning to this clone: The antigen is undetermined.

Study observations and caveats: Several of the most significant clusters appeared linked to common viral pathogens, based on a later analysis. Judged likely to be a sequencing artifact was a cluster of highly shared sequence variants. Previously analyzed data showed that most TCR beta V segments were productive at a frequency of about 90% or about 30%.

Both 60 Vbeta primers and 13 Jbeta primers went into the PCR. Here immunoSEQ multiplex PCR was the method, and the copy in TCRdb shows in-frame clones only, minus some. Recorded for this sample: about 60,000 clones. This receptor was obtained from a young woman in good health and CMV-seronegative. The sample consisted of PBMCs. The chain carries TRBV5-4 and TRBJ1-4; D perhaps matches TRBD1 (5 bases). This chain's CDR3 is CASSLRGGSEKLFF. The CDR3 nucleotides are TGTGCCAGCAGCTTGCGGGGGGGGAGTGAAAAACTGTTTTTT.